The clone carrying this T cell receptor beta chain has only a few counts. The data belong to a study of identical twins. Each CDR3 protein is one row after TCRdb ran MiXCR on the 5' RACE reads. The repertoire holds roughly 540,000 distinct CDR3 sequences, 22% seen once, with 0.91% in the top ten. These data were likewise used in another study, on T cells expressing NK-cell markers.

This TCR derives from a young woman in good health. Sequenced sample: CD4+ T cells sorted from blood.

The CDR3 sequence: CASSYSTSRSYEQYF. In nucleotides, the CDR3 is TGTGCCAGCAGTTACTCGACTAGTCGGAGCTACGAGCAGTACTTC. This chain connects TRBV6-5 to TRBJ2-7; possibly TRBD2 for D (6 bases). Germline assignment: CDR1 MNHEY and CDR2 SVGAGI. Trimming removed 0 bases at V and 3 bases at J, with 12 bases between. This CDR3 contains 15 residues.